This TCR beta chain was sequenced during a study of T cells in women clearing cervical HPV infection. Study summary: No precancer developed; the control's incident HPV16 infection cleared within 12 months.

Average input was approximately 1.3 ug genomic DNA for immunoSEQ TCR beta CDR3 amplification. Sequenced by immunoSEQ multiplex PCR; TCRdb stores in-frame clones only, minus some. The listing contains under 45,000 clones. All participants had a single incident cervical HPV16 infection, and prevalent HPV16 infections were excluded. The sample was blood buffy coat. The sequence was obtained from a woman between 18 and 70 years old with a cervical HPV16 infection that either progressed to CIN3+ or cleared (not recorded which).

The covered CDR3 bases are TGCAGTGCTAGTGATATCATGGGGCGGGGGGTCACAGATACG. Its protein product is CSASDIMGRGVTDT. The entire CDR3 protein is CSASDIMGRGVTDTQYF. This chain uses TRBV20-1 with TRBJ2-3; 8 bases agree with TRBD2. The CDR3 goes on 3 residues after the read ends, and that part is filled in from the germline J gene. This CDR3 is built from 17 residues. Trimming cost V 3 bases and J 2 bases; bases outside gene matches: 13. CDR1 is DFQATT and CDR2 is SNEGSKA in the germline V gene (reference sequence).